The clone carrying this T cell receptor beta chain came up a few times. CDR3 regions were amplified by Arm-PCR using iRepertoire HTBI primers to build TCR beta libraries. Original methodology: The samples yielded 55 to 75 TRBV and 13 to 15 TRBJ segments. TCRdb called the multiplex PCR reads again in MiXCR, with one record for every CDR3 protein. The authors' filters were not applied to this entry. The data hold a few hundred thousand distinct CDR3 sequences, with around 20% observed a single time. These data belong to a study of regulatory T cells in long-lasting Graves disease. On the study more broadly: Antithyroid drugs had been taken under 3 months by newly diagnosed Graves' patients.

Time point specified: newly diagnosed GD, antithyroid drugs for less than 3 months. PBMCs were the source of the RNA used for TCR sequencing. This sequence was found in a female donor with Graves disease. Material: peripheral blood mononuclear cells (PBMCs), obtained at new diagnosis, from a patient treated with antithyroid drugs.

CDR3 amino acids: CASSRPESPETQYF. The CDR3 DNA sequence: TGTGCCAGCAGCCGCCCGGAGTCGCCGGAGACCCAGTACTTC. V gene TRBV6-1 combines with J gene TRBJ2-5, with D unclear. Germline V CDR1 and CDR2: MNHNS, SASEGT. V was shortened by 6 bases and J by 5 bases, with 16 bases between the two germline ends. The length of the CDR3 is 14 residues.